This TCR beta chain was obtained from a study of monozygotic twins with inflammatory bowel disease. The CDR3 has 14 residues. TCRdb re-called the 5' RACE reads; every CDR3 protein appears as one record, without DNA. The listing contains about 450,000 distinct CDR3 sequences. The rearrangement joins TRBV12-3 or TRBV12-4 to TRBJ1-5; TCRdb reports TRBD1, a call that lacks DNA to check it against. Sequencing was performed on blood. This TCR was recovered from a human donor with ulcerative colitis or Crohn's disease, or a healthy co-twin of an affected twin (not recorded which). CDR3 protein: CASSSGGGGQPQHF.